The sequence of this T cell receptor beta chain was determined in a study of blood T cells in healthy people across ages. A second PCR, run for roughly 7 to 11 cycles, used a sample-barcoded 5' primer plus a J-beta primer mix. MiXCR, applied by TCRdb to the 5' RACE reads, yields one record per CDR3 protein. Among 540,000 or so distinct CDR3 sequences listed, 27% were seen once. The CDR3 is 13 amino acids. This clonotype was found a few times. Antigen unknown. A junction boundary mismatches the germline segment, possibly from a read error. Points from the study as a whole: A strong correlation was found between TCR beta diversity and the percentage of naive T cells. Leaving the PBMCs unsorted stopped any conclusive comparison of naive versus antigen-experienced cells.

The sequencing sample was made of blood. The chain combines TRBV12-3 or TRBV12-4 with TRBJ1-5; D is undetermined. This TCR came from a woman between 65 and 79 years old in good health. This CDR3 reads CAGSLGQLQPQHF. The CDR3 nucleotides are TGTGCCGGCAGTTTAGGGCAGCTTCAGCCCCAGCATTTT.